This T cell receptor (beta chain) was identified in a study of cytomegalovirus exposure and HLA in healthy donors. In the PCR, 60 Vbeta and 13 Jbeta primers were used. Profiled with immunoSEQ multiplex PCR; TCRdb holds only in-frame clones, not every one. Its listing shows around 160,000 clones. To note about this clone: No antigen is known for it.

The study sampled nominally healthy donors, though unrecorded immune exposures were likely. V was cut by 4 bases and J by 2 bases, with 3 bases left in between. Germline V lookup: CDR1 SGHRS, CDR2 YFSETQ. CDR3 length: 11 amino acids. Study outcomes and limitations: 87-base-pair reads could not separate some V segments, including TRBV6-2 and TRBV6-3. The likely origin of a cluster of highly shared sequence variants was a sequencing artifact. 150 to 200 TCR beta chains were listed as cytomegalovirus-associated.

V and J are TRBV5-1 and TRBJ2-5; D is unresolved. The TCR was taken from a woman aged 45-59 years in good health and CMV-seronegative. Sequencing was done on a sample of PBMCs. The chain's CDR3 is CASSTQETQYF. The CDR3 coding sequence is TGCGCCAGCAGCACACAAGAGACCCAGTACTTC.